The 5 T cell receptor beta chains listed next were all sequenced from one sample in a study of blood T cell repertoires in COVID-19. Assay used: immunoSEQ multiplex PCR; TCRdb lists only in-frame clones, some missing. The table shows over 300,000 clones, with more than 80% occurring only once. Material for sequencing was peripheral blood. These TCRs come from a man aged 18 to 30 who had recovered from COVID-19.

The chain employs TRBV10-3 and TRBJ1-2; 8 positions match TRBD1. The CDR3 covers 14 residues. CDR1 is ENHRY and CDR2 is SYGVKD in the germline V gene. The trim removed 3 bases at V and 4 bases at J, leaving 4 bases unmatched. The CDR3 region is CAISDRGQVYGYTF. DNA of the CDR3: TGTGCCATCAGTGACAGGGGGCAGGTCTATGGCTACACCTTC.

The rearrangement uses TRBV6-4 and TRBJ1-2; 9 bases are a match to TRBD1. The germline gives CDR1 MRHNA, CDR2 SNTAGT. This CDR3 contains 14 residues. J gave up 4 bases and V 6 bases, and 6 bases lay outside the gene matches. The CDR3 sequence is CASRPGTGSYGYTF. CDR3 in DNA: TGTGCCAGCAGACCCGGGACAGGGTCCTATGGCTACACCTTC.

The genes are TRBV10-2 and TRBJ1-2, with 9 bases lining up with TRBD1. From germline, CDR1 is WSHSY and CDR2 SAAADI. This CDR3 contains 15 residues. The junction had 9 bases not matched to a gene; V was cut back by 2 bases and J by 8 bases. The CDR3 coding sequence is TGCGCCAGCAGTGAGGGGGACAGGGTAGTGATCGGCTACACCTTC. Protein product: CASSEGDRVVIGYTF.

The gene calls are TRBV19 and TRBJ2-2; 7 nucleotides line up with TRBD2. V was pared by 3 bases and J by 7 bases, with 5 bases of the junction left unmatched. The CDR3 is 14 residues long. Germline values: CDR1 LNHDA, CDR2 SQIVND (reference sequence). The CDR3 DNA is TGTGCCAGTAGTATTCCTAGCGGTGGCGGGGAGCTGTTTTTT. It yields the protein CASSIPSGGGELFF.

The rearrangement uses TRBV14 and TRBJ2-5; D is perhaps TRBD1 (6 bases). Trimming stripped 1 base from V and 0 bases from J, with 12 bases between. There are 16 residues in the CDR3. CDR1 is SGHDN and CDR2 is FVKESK in the germline V gene. CDR3: CASSQGVGGYQETQYF. CDR3 nucleotides: TGTGCCAGCAGCCAAGGTGTAGGGGGATACCAAGAGACCCAGTACTTC. Combining the CDR3 with reference TRBV14 and TRBJ2-5 gives the whole variable domain EAGVTQFPSHSVIEKGQTVTLRCDPISGHDNLYWYRRVMGKEIKFLLHFVKESKQDESGMPNNRFLAERTGGTYSTLKVQPAELEDSGVYFCASSQGVGGYQETQYFGPGTRLLVL.